Each of the 21 T cell receptor beta chains below was sequenced from the same sample in a study of T-cell reconstitution after alpha-beta-depleted transplantation in children. For TCRbeta, the library was prepared with unique molecular identifiers. TCRdb used MiXCR to reprocess the PCR reads, holding one entry per CDR3 protein. The sample consists of around 370,000 distinct CDR3 sequences, around 15% of them appearing once. The source was PBMCs, mostly from graft donor cells, collected 360 days after TCRalphabeta/CD19-depleted stem cell transplant. Source of these receptors: a male patient aged 2-15 years who had a stem cell transplant for acute lymphoblastic leukemia, so the T cells may come from the graft donor.

Regarding this clonotype: A single base separates this from a much larger clone, so it may be a read error. This sequence joins TRBV11-2 and TRBJ2-1; 9 positions match TRBD2. Unmatched junction bases numbered 17, after V lost 2 bases and J lost 9 bases. The CDR3 runs 18 residues. Germline V lookup: CDR1 SGHAT, CDR2 FQNNGV. The CDR3 loop is CASSLIPAGGEANGEQFF. CDR3 sequence (DNA): TGTGCCAGCAGCTTAATCCCAGCGGGAGGCGAGGCAAACGGTGAGCAGTTCTTC.

This clonotype was detected only a few times. The chain joins TRBV5-1 to TRBJ2-1; D is possibly TRBD2 (6 bases). The V gene's germline CDR1 is SGHRS and CDR2 YFSETQ. The ends were cut back, 1 base at V and 9 bases at J, with 20 bases in the middle. The CDR3 totals 16 residues. The CDR3 coding sequence is TGCGCCAGCAGCTTGCCGGGGAGGCAGGGCCAACGTGAGCAGTTCTTC. Protein: CASSLPGRQGQREQFF.

The V and J genes are TRBV30 and TRBJ1-1, with no clear D. CDR1 and CDR2 (germline): GTSNPN, SVGIG (reference sequence). The CDR3 runs 11 residues. V gave up 2 bases and J gave up 5 bases, with 6 bases separating them. CDR3 sequence (DNA): TGTGCCTGGAGTCCCCAGACTGAAGCTTTCTTT. Its translation: CAWSPQTEAFF.

CDR3 in amino acids: CASSPGLVSSYEQYF. The CDR3 coding sequence is TGCGCCAGCAGCCCGGGACTAGTCAGCTCCTACGAGCAGTACTTC. The J gene is TRBJ2-7, the V gene TRBV4-3; 8 positions match TRBD2. With 4 bases clipped from V and 0 bases from J, the junction kept 5 bases outside the gene matches. Germline CDR1 LGHNA, CDR2 YSLEER. This CDR3 spans 15 amino acids.

To note about this clonotype: Just one base apart from a much larger clone, this may be a read error. The gene calls are TRBV20-1 and TRBJ2-3; D remains unclear. Germline CDR1 is DFQATT and CDR2 is SNEGSKA (reference sequence). Trimming stripped 3 bases from V and 4 bases from J, with 20 bases between. The CDR3 is 16 residues long. The CDR3 sequence: CSARGRALGVADTQYF. The CDR3 nucleotides are TGCAGTGCTAGGGGCCGGGCGCTAGGAGTGGCAGATACGCAGTATTTT.

J is TRBJ2-3 and V is TRBV12-3 or TRBV12-4; a weak D match, TRBD2 (6 bases). Trimming shortened V by 6 bases and J by 2 bases, and 21 bases separated the two germline ends. The CDR3 consists of 17 residues. The CDR3 is CASSSRALATNTDTQYF. The CDR3, as DNA: TGTGCCAGCAGCTCCAGGGCTCTAGCGACAAACACAGATACGCAGTATTTT.

This clonotype was picked up a small number of times. The rearrangement joins TRBV9 to TRBJ2-5; TRBD2 might be the D (5 bases). The CDR3 spans 16 residues. CDR1 and CDR2 (germline): SGDLS, YYNGEE. The germline V and J ends were trimmed by 0 bases and 5 bases, with 17 bases remaining between them. The CDR3 loop reads CASSVEVGIAGETQYF. In DNA form, the CDR3 reads TGTGCCAGCAGCGTAGAAGTCGGGATCGCGGGCGAGACCCAGTACTTC.

This chain uses TRBV10-3 with TRBJ2-2; D possibly matches TRBD1 or TRBD2 (5 bases each). Trimming pared 3 bases from V and 3 bases from J, leaving 11 bases between. CDR1 is ENHRY, CDR2 SYGVKD, per germline. The CDR3 length is 15 residues. Written as DNA, the CDR3 is TGTGCCATCAGTGACGGGGCGGTGGACACCGGGGAGCTGTTTTTT. Translation gives CAISDGAVDTGELFF.

The CDR3 DNA follows: TGTGCCAGCAGCTTAATAGGACAGGGGCCCTACAATGAGCAGTTCTTC. Translation gives CASSLIGQGPYNEQFF. The chain employs TRBV7-3 and TRBJ2-1, with TRBD1 matching over 9 bases. The CDR3 consists of 16 residues. Trimming removed 1 base from V and 2 bases from J; junction bases left unmatched: 3. Germline CDR1 reads SGHTA; CDR2 reads FQGTGA.

This chain connects TRBV15 to TRBJ2-3; a weak D match, TRBD2 (6 bases). The germline V and J ends were trimmed by 1 base and 0 bases, with 14 bases remaining between them. CDR1 and CDR2 (germline): LNHNV, YYDKDF (reference sequence). CDR3 length: 17 residues. CDR3 in amino acids: CATSRGHSGPSTDTQYF. Written as DNA, the CDR3 is TGTGCCACCAGCAGAGGACATAGCGGCCCTAGCACAGATACGCAGTATTTT.

This clonotype appeared a few times. CDR3 amino acids: CASSQDLRGDTEAFF. For the CDR3, the DNA is TGTGCCAGCAGCCAAGATCTACGGGGGGACACTGAAGCTTTCTTT. The gene calls are TRBV4-2 and TRBJ1-1; maybe TRBD1 (5 bases). Trimming pared 0 bases from V and 3 bases from J, leaving 11 bases between. Looked up from germline, CDR1 is LGHNA and CDR2 is YNFKEQ. This CDR3 region has 15 residues.

This chain links TRBV4-1 with TRBJ2-4, with D possibly TRBD2 on 6 matching bases. The CDR3 consists of 19 residues. CDR1 is MGHRA and CDR2 is YSYEKL in the germline V gene. The ends were cut back, 1 base at V and 0 bases at J, with 19 bases in the middle. The CDR3 coding sequence is TGCGCCAGCAGCCAAGTTCCGGGAGTACCTGTTCTAGCCAAAAACATTCAGTACTTC. Translation: CASSQVPGVPVLAKNIQYF.

The chain links TRBV5-1 to TRBJ1-6; D is ambiguous. Germline values: CDR1 SGHRS, CDR2 YFSETQ. V was shortened by 4 bases and J by 10 bases, with 15 bases between the two germline ends. The CDR3 sequence is 14 residues long. The CDR3 loop reads CASSAPEIGSPLHF. For the CDR3, the DNA is TGCGCCAGCAGCGCACCGGAGATAGGGTCACCCCTCCACTTT.

This clonotype showed up just a few times. This sequence joins TRBV4-3 and TRBJ2-1; D not resolved. The germline V and J ends were trimmed by 4 bases and 4 bases, with 17 bases remaining between them. The germline V gene encodes CDR1 LGHNA and CDR2 YSLEER. This CDR3 spans 16 amino acids. This CDR3 is CASSPTPDGLYNEQFF. The CDR3 region has the DNA TGCGCCAGCAGCCCGACCCCTGACGGGCTTTACAATGAGCAGTTCTTC.

The rearrangement links TRBV6-4 to TRBJ1-1; D is undetermined. V dropped 5 bases and J dropped 7 bases, with 14 bases sitting between them. Germline assignment: CDR1 MRHNA and CDR2 SNTAGT. The CDR3 has 13 residues. The CDR3 spells CASSRTEASEAFF. The CDR3 DNA is TGTGCCAGCAGTAGGACGGAAGCTAGTGAAGCTTTCTTT.

J is TRBJ2-2 and V is TRBV7-2; no clear D gene. In germline, CDR1 is SGHTA, CDR2 FQGNSA. V was cut by 3 bases and J by 5 bases, with 13 bases left in between. CDR3 size: 15 residues. The chain's CDR3 is CASSFPGLGTGELFF. The DNA of the CDR3 is TGTGCCAGCAGCTTTCCGGGCCTGGGTACCGGGGAGCTGTTTTTT.

The chain has TRBV25-1 and TRBJ2-7; a possible D gene is TRBD2 (5 bases). The V end lost 3 bases, the J end lost 3 bases, and 18 bases lay between the germline ends. There are 16 residues in the CDR3. Germline CDR1 reads MGHDK; CDR2 reads SYGVNS. CDR3 in amino acids: CASSDRSPRGFYEQYF. The CDR3 coding sequence is TGTGCCAGCAGTGACCGCTCCCCCAGAGGGTTCTACGAGCAGTACTTC.

This clonotype was counted only a few times. V gene TRBV12-5 combines with J gene TRBJ2-7; D remains unclear. Trimming shortened V by 1 base and J by 2 bases, and 27 bases separated the two germline ends. There are 20 residues in the CDR3. The germline gives CDR1 LGHNT, CDR2 FRNRAP. This CDR3 reads CASGLGLGSVDSALPYEQYF. DNA of the CDR3: TGTGCTAGTGGTTTGGGACTGGGAAGTGTCGATAGTGCTCTCCCCTACGAGCAGTACTTC.

The genes are TRBV7-6 and TRBJ2-7; the D call may be TRBD1 or TRBD2 (5 bases each). The CDR3 consists of 13 residues. Trimming removed 5 bases at V and 2 bases at J, with 10 bases between. Germline assignment: CDR1 SGHVS and CDR2 FNYEAQ. CDR3 coding DNA: TGTGCCAGCAGCCGAGGGACCCCCTACGAGCAGTACTTC. It specifies CASSRGTPYEQYF.

This chain uses TRBV30 with TRBJ2-7; D tentatively fits TRBD1 or TRBD2 (6 bases each). CDR3 length: 13 residues. The V end was cut by 1 base, the J end by 12 bases, with 19 bases between. Germline values: CDR1 GTSNPN, CDR2 SVGIG (reference sequence). The CDR3 nucleotides read TGTGCCTGGAGTGGGGTCCCTGACAGGAGGGGGTACTTC. Amino acid sequence: CAWSGVPDRRGYF.

This rearrangement joins TRBV30 to TRBJ1-6; perhaps TRBD1 as D (6 bases). The V end was cut by 4 bases, the J end by 10 bases, with 20 bases between. This CDR3 is 15 amino acids long. Germline V gene sequence: CDR1 GTSNPN, CDR2 SVGIG (reference sequence). The CDR3 nucleotides read TGTGCCTGGATTCCCCAGGGGCTACTGGGGTCACCCCTCCACTTT. It specifies CAWIPQGLLGSPLHF.